These T cell receptor beta chains were read from a single sample in a study of blood T cell repertoires in COVID-19. TCRdb's copy holds only in-frame clones and misses some; the assay was immunoSEQ multiplex PCR. This sample has 100,000 or so clones, with around 85% found just once. The sample was PBMCs or T cells enriched from blood (not recorded which). All receptors derive from a woman between 50 and 59 years old who had recovered from COVID-19. CDR3s include the opening cysteine and the closing phenylalanine or tryptophan. The order of the fields is clone size, V gene, J gene, D gene, CDR3 DNA, CDR3 protein. A D gene is named only where the DNA matches it firmly. Rows give clone size only sometimes, using once, few, many, or a class for an expanded clone.

>.|TRBV19|TRBJ2-3|TRBD2
TGTGCCAGCCTAGGGCGCGGGAGGGCCACAGATACGCAGTATTTT
CASLGRGRATDTQYF
>.|TRBV3-1/TRBV3-2|TRBJ1-4|.
TGTGCCAGCAGCGTTTATGGAGCTTATAATGAAAAACTGTTTTTT
CASSVYGAYNEKLFF
>.|TRBV19|TRBJ2-6|TRBD1
TGTGCCAGTAGTATACTGGGACAGGGACTCTCTGGGGCCAACGTCCTGACTTTC
CASSILGQGLSGANVLTF
>once|TRBV3-1/TRBV3-2|TRBJ2-7|.
TGTGCCAGCAGCCATTCCGGCTACGAGCAGTACTTC
CASSHSGYEQYF
>.|TRBV23-1|TRBJ1-1|.
TGCGCCAGCAGTCCCAAGCGCCGGGGGAGAAAAGGATGTGGGAGGACTGAAGCTTTCTTT
CASSPKRRGRKGCGRTEAFF
>.|TRBV16|TRBJ2-7|TRBD2
TGTGCCAGCAGCCCCCTAGCGGGAGGGGCGTACGAGCAGTACTTC
CASSPLAGGAYEQYF
>.|TRBV2|TRBJ2-5|TRBD2
TGTGCCAGCAGCTTTAGCGGGGGGACGGAGACCCAGTACTTC
CASSFSGGTETQYF
>.|TRBV5-1|TRBJ1-6|.
TGCGCCAGCAGCTTGTCAGGCGATAATTCACCCCTCCACTTT
CASSLSGDNSPLHF
>.|TRBV19|TRBJ1-2|.
TGTGCCAGTAGTATGGGCCTTTACCGTGGCTACACCTTC
CASSMGLYRGYTF
>.|TRBV5-5|TRBJ1-6|.
TGTGCCAGCAGCTTGGCCCCGGGTGGAGTTGGGTCACCCCTCCACTTT
CASSLAPGGVGSPLHF
>.|TRBV15|TRBJ2-6|.
TGTGCCACCAGCAGAGGGAGTTCTGGGGCCAACGTCCTGACTTTC
CATSRGSSGANVLTF
>.|TRBV29-1|TRBJ2-1|.
TGCAGCGTCGAATCAGGGTTCAGCTCCTACAATGAGCAGTTCTTC
CSVESGFSSYNEQFF
>.|TRBV27|TRBJ2-1|.
TGTGCCAGCAGTTTCCAGGGGGGCCGGGACGGGGCCTACAATGAGCAGTTCTTC
CASSFQGGRDGAYNEQFF
>.|TRBV3-1/TRBV3-2|TRBJ1-5|.
TGTGCCAGCAGCCAAGGGAGGACCTCACCCCAGCATTTT
CASSQGRTSPQHF
>.|TRBV19|TRBJ1-3|.
TGTGCCAGTAGTATGGTGCAGTCTGGAAACACCATATATTTT
CASSMVQSGNTIYF
>.|TRBV3-1/TRBV3-2|TRBJ1-5|.
TGTGCCAGCAGCCAGGTCGGGAGTCCTCAGCCCCAGCATTTT
CASSQVGSPQPQHF
>.|TRBV6-5|TRBJ2-7|.
TGTGCCAGCAGTTACCGGAAAGGGGGCTACGAGCAGTACTTC
CASSYRKGGYEQYF
>.|TRBV14|TRBJ2-3|TRBD1
TGTGCCAGCAGCCGGAAACAGGGGGCAGGAGACACAGATACGCAGTATTTT
CASSRKQGAGDTDTQYF
>.|TRBV27|TRBJ2-7|TRBD1
TGTGCCAGCAGTTTAGTCCGAGGGACAGGGAGCTACGAGCAGTACTTC
CASSLVRGTGSYEQYF
>.|TRBV28|TRBJ1-4|.
TGTGCCAGCAGTTCCACATTAGAGGGAGGTGGTGAAAAACTGTTTTTT
CASSSTLEGGGEKLFF
>.|TRBV19|TRBJ1-5|TRBD1
TGTGCCAGTAGTACGGACAGGCCGGATCAGCCCCAGCATTTT
CASSTDRPDQPQHF
>.|TRBV6-5|TRBJ2-6|.
TGTGCCAGCAGGACAACAGGGACTGGGGCCAACGTCCTGACTTTC
CASRTTGTGANVLTF
>.|TRBV27|TRBJ2-7|.
TGTGCCAGCAGTTTATGGCAGGGGCGGGAGCAGTACTTC
CASSLWQGREQYF
>.|TRBV13|TRBJ1-1|.
TGTGCCAGCTCCGGCTACGGAGACACTGAAGCTTTCTTT
CASSGYGDTEAFF
>once|TRBV29-1|TRBJ2-2|.
TGCAGCGTTGAAGACAGGGTGTCCACCGGGGAGCTGTTTTTT
CSVEDRVSTGELFF
>.|TRBV19|TRBJ1-1|.
TGTGCCAGTAGGGGCGAAGGGGTCACTGAAGCTTTCTTT
CASRGEGVTEAFF
>.|TRBV27|TRBJ1-2|.
TGTGCCAGCAGTTTAGATCCTTGGAGGGGCTACACCTTC
CASSLDPWRGYTF
>.|TRBV15|TRBJ2-1|.
TGTGCCACCAGCAGAGGGGGACTCGGGCAAAACAATGAGCAGTTCTTC
CATSRGGLGQNNEQFF
>few|TRBV2|TRBJ2-7|TRBD1
TGTGCCAGCAGTTCCATTTGGGACAGGGGAATTGAGGAGCAGTACTTC
CASSSIWDRGIEEQYF
>.|TRBV7-2|TRBJ2-1|TRBD2
TGTGCCAGCAGCTTACTGGCGGGGGTTTACAATGAGCAGTTCTTC
CASSLLAGVYNEQFF
>once|TRBV11-2|TRBJ2-1|.
TGTGCCAGCAGCCAGGAGGGGGGGGAGGTCTATGAGCAGTTCTTC
CASSQEGGEVYEQFF
>once|TRBV11-2|TRBJ1-3|TRBD1
TGTGCCAGCAGCTTAAAGACAGGGCTCTCTGGAAACACCATATATTTT
CASSLKTGLSGNTIYF
>.|TRBV30|TRBJ2-7|TRBD2
TGTGCCTGGAGTGGTACCCCCCCGGGACTAGCGGGAGGAAGCTCCTACGAGCAGTACTTC
CAWSGTPPGLAGGSSYEQYF
>.|TRBV5-8|TRBJ2-7|TRBD1
TGTGCCAGCAGCAGCCGGGACAGGGGAAGAAACGAGCAGTACTTC
CASSSRDRGRNEQYF
>.|TRBV12-5|TRBJ1-1|TRBD1
TGTGCTAGTGGTCACGGACAGGGGGCGAACACTGAAGCTTTCTTT
CASGHGQGANTEAFF
>few|TRBV29-1|TRBJ2-1|.
TGCAGCGTAGCTGCTCAGGGATACAATGAGCAGTTCTTC
CSVAAQGYNEQFF
>.|TRBV18|TRBJ2-5|.
TGTGCCAGCGCCGAGGACAGACAAGAGACCCAGTACTTC
CASAEDRQETQYF
>.|TRBV19|TRBJ2-7|.
TGTGCCAGTAGTATGCCAGGGGTGCGCGAGCAGTACTTC
CASSMPGVREQYF
>.|TRBV9|TRBJ1-6|.
TGTGCCAGCAGCGCCGTAAAACCGGGGGGGGCCGCCTATAATTCACCCCTCCACTTT
CASSAVKPGGAAYNSPLHF
>.|TRBV11-2|TRBJ2-1|TRBD2
TGTGCCAGCAGCCGTCATACACCGGGACTAGCGGGGGTCTATGAGCAGTTCTTC
CASSRHTPGLAGVYEQFF
>once|TRBV5-1|TRBJ2-7|TRBD1
TGCGCCAGCAGCAAAAATAAAACGGGACAGGGGTCCCCACAATACTACGAGCAGTACTTC
CASSKNKTGQGSPQYYEQYF
>.|TRBV11-2|TRBJ1-1|TRBD1
TGTGCCAGCAGCTCTCCACCGCGGAGACAGGGTAGTGCTGAAGCTTTCTTT
CASSSPPRRQGSAEAFF
>.|TRBV19|TRBJ2-7|TRBD2
TGTGCCAGTAGTATAAGGACTAGCGGGGCCACCTACGAGCAGTACTTC
CASSIRTSGATYEQYF
>.|TRBV5-4|TRBJ2-3|.
TGTGCCAGCAGCCTAAGAGGGGGGGCTCTAGATACGCAGTATTTT
CASSLRGGALDTQYF
>.|TRBV5-1|TRBJ1-6|.
TGCGCCAGCAGCGTGGACAGAGCCAATAATTCACCCCTCCACTTT
CASSVDRANNSPLHF
>.|TRBV5-1|TRBJ1-2|.
TGCGCCAGCAGCTTGGTATCCGGGTTCTATGGCTACACCTTC
CASSLVSGFYGYTF
>.|TRBV6-5|TRBJ2-5|.
TGTGCCAGCGCGGGGGCGGGCGGGGAGACCCAGTACTTC
CASAGAGGETQYF
>.|TRBV9|TRBJ2-7|.
TGTGCCAGCAGCGTCGGGGGATCCTACGAGCAGTACTTC
CASSVGGSYEQYF